Each of the 11 T cell receptor beta chains below was sequenced from the same sample in a study of shared clonotypes between healthy human individuals. Libraries were prepared by immunoSEQ multiplex PCR; TCRdb keeps only in-frame clonotypes and omits some of them. Of around 550,000 clones listed, about 96% were seen once; the top ten hold about 0.054%. Source material: naive CD4+ T cells sorted from blood. Subset indicated: CD45RA+ positively selected. Receptor source: a woman in her twenties or thirties in good health.

The rearrangement joins TRBV11-2 to TRBJ2-7; 8 bases are shared with TRBD2. After removal of 5 bases from V and 5 bases from J, the junction contained 17 bases not matched to a gene. This CDR3 spans 17 amino acids. The germline gives CDR1 SGHAT, CDR2 FQNNGV. The CDR3 region has the DNA TGTGCCAGCAGCCTAGGCGGGGGGAACTCAGGGTTCAACGAGCAGTACTTC. It codes for CASSLGGGNSGFNEQYF.

This clone has a handful of counts. This rearrangement joins TRBV5-1 to TRBJ2-7; the D gene is possibly TRBD2 (5 bases). Trimming cost V 0 bases and J 3 bases, with 10 bases left between them. The CDR3 loop spans 14 amino acids. The germline CDR1 and CDR2 sequences are SGHRS and YFSETQ. CDR3 sequence reads: CASSLAFEGYEQYF. The CDR3, as DNA: TGCGCCAGCAGCTTGGCCTTTGAGGGCTACGAGCAGTACTTC. The whole variable domain, filled in from reference TRBV5-1 and TRBJ2-7, reads KAGVTQTPRYLIKTRGQQVTLSCSPISGHRSVSWYQQTPGQGLQFLFEYFSETQRNKGNFPGRFSGRQFSNSRSEMNVSTLELGDSALYLCASSLAFEGYEQYFGPGTRLTVT.

The chain couples TRBV19 to TRBJ2-5; 7 bases are shared with TRBD2. The J segment lost 4 bases and the V segment lost 1 base, leaving 6 bases of the junction unmatched. This CDR3 region has 15 residues. Germline CDR1 and CDR2: LNHDA and SQIVND (reference sequence). The CDR3 nucleotides read TGTGCCAGTAGTATAGCCCGGGGGGTTGGAGAGACCCAGTACTTC. Protein product: CASSIARGVGETQYF. The full variable domain, with the rest looked up from reference TRBV19 and TRBJ2-5, is DGGITQSPKYLFRKEGQNVTLSCEQNLNHDAMYWYRQDPGQGLRLIYYSQIVNDFQKGDIAEGYSVSREKKESFPLTVTSAQKNPTAFYLCASSIARGVGETQYFGPGTRLLVL.

The CDR3 region is CASSEEDNEQFF. DNA for the CDR3: TGTGCCAGCAGCGAAGAAGACAATGAGCAGTTCTTC. J is TRBJ2-1 and V is TRBV7-9; unclear D gene. Trimming pared 5 bases from V and 5 bases from J, leaving 7 bases between. Germline V gives CDR1 SEHNR, CDR2 FQNEAQ (reference sequence). This CDR3 comprises 12 residues.

This chain joins TRBV18 and TRBJ1-1; perhaps TRBD1 as D (5 bases). The CDR3 is 13 amino acids. V lost 5 bases and J 8 bases, leaving 15 bases between the germline ends. Germline V gives CDR1 KGHSH, CDR2 LQKENI. The CDR3 loop is CASSARGAGEAFF. CDR3 bases: TGTGCCAGCTCAGCACGGGGCGCCGGAGAAGCTTTCTTT.

The chain recombines TRBV28 with TRBJ2-5; 13 nucleotides line up with TRBD2. V lost 2 bases, J lost 2 bases, and 5 bases stayed unmatched. There are 17 residues in the CDR3. Per germline, CDR1 MDHEN and CDR2 SYDVKM. The CDR3 region has the DNA TGTGCCAGCAGTTTAGGGGGACTAGCGGGACTTCAAGAGACCCAGTACTTC. Protein sequence: CASSLGGLAGLQETQYF.

This chain links TRBV28 with TRBJ2-6; D gene uncertain. V dropped 6 bases and J dropped 2 bases, with 11 bases sitting between them. In germline, CDR1 is MDHEN, CDR2 SYDVKM. This CDR3 contains 15 residues. CDR3 sequence (DNA): TGTGCCAGCAGCTTGGCGGCGGCTGGGGCCAACGTCCTGACTTTC. Protein product: CASSLAAAGANVLTF.

The chain couples TRBV6-5 to TRBJ2-3; 7 bases agree with TRBD2. The CDR3 loop spans 15 amino acids. CDR1 and CDR2 from the germline V gene are MNHEY and SVGAGI. J was trimmed by 4 bases and V by 4 bases; bases with no gene match: 8. The CDR3 spells CASSFSFREADTQYF. In DNA, the CDR3 is TGTGCCAGCAGTTTCAGCTTTCGGGAGGCAGATACGCAGTATTTT.

This clone appeared a few times. The rearrangement joins TRBV10-1 to TRBJ1-5, with D uncertain. CDR1 WNHNN and CDR2 SYGVQD come from the germline V gene (reference sequence). The CDR3 contains 13 residues. Deletions cut 0 bases from V and 7 bases from J, with 7 bases between. The CDR3 nucleotides read TGCGCCAGCAGTGAGTCACCCGGGCAGCCCCAGCATTTT. Translating it yields CASSESPGQPQHF.

This chain links TRBV28 with TRBJ1-5, with D tentatively TRBD1 (5 bases). The CDR3 contains 15 residues. The V end lost 5 bases, the J end lost 4 bases, and 15 bases lay between the germline ends. Germline values: CDR1 MDHEN, CDR2 SYDVKM. CDR3 coding DNA: TGTGCCAGCAGTCTGGGGGGGACGTTGAATCAGCCCCAGCATTTT. It specifies CASSLGGTLNQPQHF.

The CDR3 reads CASSWDRGRSYNEQFF. The CDR3 DNA follows: TGTGCCAGCAGCTGGGACAGGGGGAGATCCTACAATGAGCAGTTCTTC. The chain combines TRBV5-6 with TRBJ2-1, with 11 bases fitting TRBD1. The junction had 3 bases not matched to a gene; V was cut back by 3 bases and J by 1 base. Germline V gene lookup returns CDR1 SGHDT and CDR2 YYEEEE. This CDR3 has 16 residues.